This TCR beta chain was sequenced in a study of T cell repertoires in cytomegalovirus infection. Study background: An indication of both CMV infection and matching HLA type came from public TCR beta signatures.

General observations from the study: Cumulated frequencies of public TCR beta families served to identify carriers of CMV plus the relevant HLA.

This clonotype has more than one count but fewer than ten. Antigen unknown. TCRdb used MiXCR to reprocess the reads, holding one entry per CDR3 protein. The sample has nearly 650,000 distinct CDR3 sequences, 24% seen once. The source material was CD8+ T cells from PBMCs. This clonotype was sampled from a human donor in good health (CMV status not recorded). Some clones in this sample may be carry-over from other donors' samples.

CDR3 loop: CATTGTNYNEQFF. The CDR3 coding sequence is TGTGCCACAACCGGGACAAACTACAATGAGCAGTTCTTC. The chain has TRBV15 and TRBJ2-1; perhaps TRBD1 as D (6 bases). The V gene lost 9 bases and the J gene lost 3 bases, with 12 bases spanning the gap. This CDR3 spans 13 amino acids. The germline CDR1 and CDR2 sequences are LNHNV and YYDKDF (reference sequence). The variable domain in full, with the rest retrieved from reference TRBV15 and TRBJ2-1, is DAMVIQNPRYQVTQFGKPVTLSCSQTLNHNVMYWYQQKSSQAPKLLFHYYDKDFNNEADTPDNFQSRRPNTSFCFLDIRSPGLGDTAMYLCATTGTNYNEQFFGPGTRLTVL.